Sequencing of this T cell receptor beta chain was carried out in a study of OX40 agonist ivuxolimab in advanced cancers. The V and J ends lost 5 bases and 7 bases respectively, with 18 bases between them. The germline V gene encodes CDR1 SNHLY and CDR2 FYNNEI. The CDR3 is 15 residues long. This clone was counted a single time. This table comes from immunoSEQ multiplex PCR, and its TCRdb copy is limited to in-frame clones, with some not included. The top ten hold around 7.4% of the sample, which has tens of thousands of clones, more than 80% seen once. The clonotype comes from an adult with an advanced solid tumor such as melanoma, head and neck, liver or kidney cancer. This sequence joins TRBV2 and TRBJ1-5, with D perhaps matching TRBD1 (6 bases). The sample was CD4+ or CD8+ T cells sorted from blood, taken in a trial of the OX40 agonist ivuxolimab. This chain's CDR3 is CASSWEQGGGQPQHF. CDR3 nucleotides: TGTGCCAGCAGTTGGGAACAGGGAGGCGGCCAGCCCCAGCATTTT.